The TCR beta chain under discussion was sequenced for a study of blood T cell repertoires in COVID-19. Background on the study: COVID-19 samples collected from the United States, Italy and Spain covered acute and convalescent phases. From T cells, B-cell-depleted T cells, or PBMCs came the material, which was cDNA or gDNA.

In the authors' methods: Counts of nucleated cells, estimated from reference gene primer amplification, were obtained. Libraries were prepared by immunoSEQ multiplex PCR; TCRdb keeps only in-frame clonotypes and omits some of them. V and J calls and clone size are given by that table; D and trimming were obtained from the DNA. Here the sample spans roughly 200,000 clones, around 83% being singletons. This clonotype was obtained from a human donor in a cohort sampled during active COVID-19. The source material was peripheral blood.

CDR3 region: CASSRDTTNTGELFF. As DNA, the CDR3 is TGTGCCAGCTCCCGGGACACAACGAACACCGGGGAGCTGTTTTTT. V usage is TRBV18 and J usage is TRBJ2-2; TRBD1 is a possible D gene (6 bases). The CDR3 covers 15 residues. V lost 6 bases and J lost 0, with 11 bases in between. Germline V gene lookup returns CDR1 KGHSH and CDR2 LQKENI.